Below are 14 T cell receptor beta chains sequenced from a single sample in a study of cytomegalovirus exposure and HLA in healthy donors. The assay was immunoSEQ multiplex PCR, and TCRdb's table has in-frame clones only and misses some. Found here are more than 20,000 clones, 97% of them singletons; the top ten hold 10%. Sequencing was performed on PBMCs. Receptors were obtained from a man aged 30 to 45 in good health and CMV-seropositive.

V and J are TRBV5-6 and TRBJ2-4, with D maybe TRBD2 (5 bases). This CDR3 comprises 14 residues. The V gene lost 2 bases and the J gene lost 7 bases, with 13 bases spanning the gap. The V gene's germline CDR1 is SGHDT and CDR2 YYEEEE. CDR3 coding DNA: TGTGCCAGCAGCTTACGGGGTGGCTTGAACATTCAGTACTTC. Amino acids: CASSLRGGLNIQYF.

The rearrangement links TRBV4-1 to TRBJ2-7; 7 bases line up with TRBD1. Germline assignment: CDR1 MGHRA and CDR2 YSYEKL. The trim removed 8 bases at V and 9 bases at J, leaving 22 bases unmatched. The CDR3 totals 16 residues. The CDR3 reads CASEPYQGGLGFGQYF. The CDR3 bases are TGCGCCAGCGAACCCTACCAAGGGGGCCTCGGATTTGGGCAGTACTTC.

The chain couples TRBV4-2 to TRBJ1-1; 9 bases map to TRBD1. Losses at the gene ends were 9 bases for V and 8 bases for J; bases not matched to a gene: 13. Germline values: CDR1 LGHNA, CDR2 YNFKEQ. The CDR3 has 14 residues. This chain's CDR3 is CASTHGGTGTEAFF. The DNA of the CDR3 is TGTGCCAGTACTCATGGGGGGACAGGGACGGAAGCTTTCTTT.

The chain combines TRBV27 with TRBJ1-1, with D hard to call. The V end lost 5 bases, the J end lost 1 base, and 14 bases lay between the germline ends. The CDR3 has 15 residues. Germline assignment: CDR1 MNHEY and CDR2 SMNVEV (reference sequence). The CDR3 bases are TGTGCCAGCAGTGCAACCCGGGGAAAGAACACTGAAGCTTTCTTT. Translated, it gives CASSATRGKNTEAFF.

This clone was recorded once. The CDR3 nucleotides read TGTGCCTGGAGTGACGGTAGCAATCAGCCCCAGCATTTT. Translating it yields CAWSDGSNQPQHF. The chain couples TRBV30 to TRBJ1-5; no clear D. The CDR3 loop spans 13 amino acids. The germline V and J ends were trimmed by 1 base and 0 bases, with 4 bases remaining between them. Germline-derived CDR1 and CDR2 are GTSNPN and SVGIG (reference sequence).

This chain links TRBV29-1 with TRBJ2-3, with a possible D match to TRBD2 (6 bases). The V gene's germline CDR1 is SQVTM and CDR2 ANQGSEA. Trimming shortened V by 3 bases and J by 7 bases, and 8 bases separated the two germline ends. The CDR3 has 11 amino acids. The CDR3 loop reads CSVEDYNTQYF. As DNA, the CDR3 is TGCAGCGTTGAGGACTACAATACGCAGTATTTT.

The gene calls are TRBV5-4 and TRBJ2-5; 11 positions match TRBD2. After removal of 4 bases from V and 2 bases from J, the junction contained 4 bases not matched to a gene. CDR3 length: 15 residues. Germline V lookup: CDR1 SGHNT, CDR2 YYREEE (reference sequence). Written as DNA, the CDR3 is TGTGCCAGCAGCCGGCGGACTAGCGGGCAAGAGACCCAGTACTTC. It yields the protein CASSRRTSGQETQYF.

The chain joins TRBV5-4 to TRBJ2-7; 14 nucleotides agree with TRBD2. The CDR3 extends over 15 amino acids. Germline trimming cut 4 bases from V and 2 bases from J; bases unmatched to any gene: 2. Germline V gene sequence: CDR1 SGHNT, CDR2 YYREEE (reference sequence). CDR3 in amino acids: CASSRTSGRPYEQYF. CDR3 bases: TGTGCCAGCAGCCGGACTAGCGGGAGGCCCTACGAGCAGTACTTC.

The V gene is TRBV7-8, the J gene TRBJ1-5; 9 bases are a match to TRBD1. With 5 bases clipped from V and 4 bases from J, the junction kept 6 bases outside the gene matches. In germline, CDR1 is SGHVS, CDR2 FQNEAQ. The CDR3 spans 15 residues. This CDR3 reads CASSPGTGSNQPQHF. The CDR3 coding sequence is TGTGCCAGCAGCCCAGGGACAGGGTCAAATCAGCCCCAGCATTTT.

The gene calls are TRBV5-4 and TRBJ2-7; 10 bases map to TRBD1. J gave up 9 bases and V 4 bases, and 10 bases lay outside the gene matches. Germline-derived CDR1 and CDR2 are SGHNT and YYREEE (reference sequence). The CDR3 runs 14 residues. The CDR3 DNA is TGTGCCAGCAGCCCCCCCGGACAGGGGGTGGGGCAGTACTTC. Protein sequence: CASSPPGQGVGQYF.

J is TRBJ2-7 and V is TRBV28; 9 positions match TRBD1. Germline lookup yields CDR1 MDHEN and CDR2 SYDVKM. Germline trimming cut 4 bases from V and 5 bases from J; bases unmatched to any gene: 3. The CDR3 spans 13 residues. CDR3 residues: CASSYRGRDEQYF. CDR3 in DNA: TGTGCCAGCAGTTACAGGGGGCGTGACGAGCAGTACTTC.

Only one count was recorded for this clone. V gene TRBV30 combines with J gene TRBJ1-5; 7 positions match TRBD1. CDR3 length: 13 amino acids. Losses at the gene ends were 3 bases for V and 4 bases for J; bases not matched to a gene: 3. The V gene's germline CDR1 is GTSNPN and CDR2 SVGIG (reference sequence). In DNA form, the CDR3 reads TGTGCCTGGAGACAGGGGATTAATCAGCCCCAGCATTTT. It is translated as CAWRQGINQPQHF.

The chain combines TRBV30 with TRBJ2-2; D possibly corresponds to TRBD2 (6 bases). Germline V gene lookup returns CDR1 GTSNPN and CDR2 SVGIG (reference sequence). The CDR3 consists of 14 residues. Trimming took 0 bases from V and 4 from J, leaving 9 bases between them. CDR3 coding DNA: TGTGCCTGGAGTGTCTCCGGGAGCACCGGGGAGCTGTTTTTT. Amino acid sequence: CAWSVSGSTGELFF.

CDR3 protein: CATNRDRSMNTEAFF. The CDR3 DNA sequence: TGTGCCACCAACCGGGACAGGTCGATGAACACTGAAGCTTTCTTT. The V call is TRBV6-5, the J call TRBJ1-1; 8 bases align to TRBD1. Looked up from germline, CDR1 is MNHEY and CDR2 is SVGAGI. V lost 10 bases, J lost 0 bases, and 10 bases stayed unmatched. The CDR3 has 15 amino acids.